These T cell receptor beta chains were read from a single sample in a study of blood T cell repertoires in COVID-19. Repertoires were generated with immunoSEQ multiplex PCR, while TCRdb's copy carries only in-frame clones and drops some. This repertoire shows fewer than 150,000 clones, approximately 84% found once; its top ten account for about 6.4%. The sample comprised peripheral blood. Receptors originate from a human donor in a cohort sampled during active COVID-19. The CDR3 runs from the conserved cysteine through the conserved F or W. A D gene is named only where the DNA matches it firmly. Part of the rows lack a size; the others show once, few, many or a class for expanded clones.

J	size	D	V	DNA	CDR3
TRBJ2-3	.	TRBD2	TRBV9	TGTGCCAGCAAACGTAGCGGGGATTACACAGATACGCAGTATTTT	CASKRSGDYTDTQYF
TRBJ2-3	once	.	TRBV30	TGTGCCTGGGGTGTCGTCTCGGATACGCAGTATTTT	CAWGVVSDTQYF
TRBJ1-5	.	.	TRBV6-6	TGTGCCAGCAGTCCTAATGCTCAGCCCCAGCATTTT	CASSPNAQPQHF
TRBJ2-7	.	.	TRBV7-2	TGTGCCAGCAGCTTACGCATCGGCGAGCAGTACTTC	CASSLRIGEQYF
TRBJ2-2	once	TRBD1	TRBV5-3	TGTGCCAGAAGCGGGCCCGGACAGGACCATAACACCGGGGAGCTGTTTTTT	CARSGPGQDHNTGELFF
TRBJ2-3	once	.	TRBV5-1	TGCGCCAGCAGACCCCAGGCGTCGGATACGCAGTATTTT	CASRPQASDTQYF
TRBJ1-6	.	TRBD1	TRBV6-2/TRBV6-3	TGTGCCAGCAGTCCGGACAGGGAAACCTATAATTCACCCCTCCACTTT	CASSPDRETYNSPLHF
TRBJ2-1	.	TRBD1	TRBV28	TGTGCCAGCAGTCCAAGGACAGGGGGCAATGAGCAGTTCTTC	CASSPRTGGNEQFF
TRBJ2-3	once	.	TRBV15	TGTGCCACCAGCAGAGACGAGTCCTCTGAGTATTTT	CATSRDESSEYF
TRBJ2-7	.	.	TRBV12-3/TRBV12-4	TGTGCCAGCAGTTTAAGTGTGGCCACCTCGTTTTACTTC	CASSLSVATSFYF
TRBJ2-1	.	TRBD2	TRBV19	TGTGCCAGTAGTCTTAGACTAGCGGGGGCGCGGAGCTCCTACAATGAGCAGTTCTTC	CASSLRLAGARSSYNEQFF
TRBJ1-1	.	TRBD1	TRBV19	TGTGCCAGTAGTCCCAAGACAGGGGGCCCTGAAGCTTTCTTT	CASSPKTGGPEAFF
TRBJ1-1	.	.	TRBV6-6	TGTGCCAGCACCCGAATGACAGGACATATTGAAGCTTTCTTT	CASTRMTGHIEAFF
TRBJ1-6	.	TRBD1	TRBV7-9	TGTGCCAGCAGCCAGAGACAGGGGGCCAATTCACCCCTCCACTTT	CASSQRQGANSPLHF
TRBJ2-3	once	TRBD1	TRBV2	TGTGCCAGCAGTACGGGACAGATCACAGATACGCAGTATTTT	CASSTGQITDTQYF